The 29 T cell receptor beta chains below were found in one sample sequenced in a study of Graves' ophthalmopathy and Graves' hyperthyroidism. The sequenced template was RNA, covering the TCR beta CDR3 region. First-round RT-PCR used HTBI primers; second-round multiplex PCR followed. Each CDR3 protein is one row after TCRdb ran MiXCR on the multiplex PCR reads. The sample shows more than 1,000,000 distinct CDR3 sequences, around a third of them seen only once. The sequencing input was peripheral blood or thyroid tissue (not recorded which). The origin of the receptors is an adult man with Graves' hyperthyroidism.

Ten or more counts support this clonotype. The chain links TRBV9 to TRBJ2-5; TRBD1 agrees at 7 bases. CDR3 size: 14 residues. V lost 1 base and J lost 5; bases outside the gene matches: 5. Per germline, CDR1 SGDLS and CDR2 YYNGEE. The CDR3: CASSVSTGTETQYF. The DNA for the CDR3 is TGTGCCAGCAGCGTATCGACAGGGACGGAGACCCAGTACTTC.

V gene TRBV7-6 combines with J gene TRBJ1-6; maybe TRBD1 (6 bases). V lost 3 bases to trimming and J lost 0 bases, with 18 bases between them. This CDR3 is built from 19 residues. Germline lookup yields CDR1 SGHVS and CDR2 FNYEAQ. The chain's CDR3 is CASSFASVGTSSYNSPLHF. In DNA form, the CDR3 reads TGTGCCAGCAGCTTCGCGTCAGTGGGGACAAGCTCCTATAATTCACCCCTCCACTTT.

This clonotype was seen at least ten times. One junction end disagrees with the germline gene, perhaps due to a read error. The rearrangement uses TRBV7-2 and TRBJ2-7, with no clear D. This CDR3 spans 13 amino acids. Germline V gene lookup returns CDR1 SGHTA and CDR2 FQGNSA. Here the CDR3 reads CANSTARAYEQYF. Here the CDR3 DNA reads TGTGCCAACAGCACAGCAAGGGCTTACGAGCAGTACTTC.

The chain joins TRBV20-1 to TRBJ2-2; 7 bases map to TRBD1. Germline assignment: CDR1 DFQATT and CDR2 SNEGSKA (reference sequence). This CDR3 is built from 15 residues. V lost 1 base, J lost 3 bases, and 5 bases stayed unmatched. CDR3 coding DNA: TGCAGTGCTAGAGGGATTCAGGGGGACACCGGGGAGCTGTTTTTT. Its translation is CSARGIQGDTGELFF.

This chain links TRBV29-1 with TRBJ1-2; D call uncertain. There are 13 residues in the CDR3. V was clipped by 4 bases and J by 10 bases, with 19 bases between them. The V gene's germline CDR1 is SQVTM and CDR2 ANQGSEA. CDR3 residues: CSVVLGLAGDYTF. In DNA form, the CDR3 reads TGCAGCGTTGTACTTGGACTAGCGGGAGACTACACCTTC.

This clonotype was detected ten times or more. The chain is built from TRBV9 and TRBJ1-5; D is unresolved. The CDR3 loop spans 13 amino acids. Trimming cost V 4 bases and J 4 bases, with 9 bases left between them. Germline CDR1 reads SGDLS; CDR2 reads YYNGEE. The CDR3 region has the DNA TGTGCCAGCAGCAAAAGGGAGAATCAGCCCCAGCATTTT. Encoded protein: CASSKRENQPQHF.

This sequence joins TRBV5-1 and TRBJ1-5; TRBD1 might be the D (6 bases). CDR3 length: 13 residues. CDR1 is SGHRS and CDR2 is YFSETQ in the germline V gene. The germline V and J ends were trimmed by 5 bases and 5 bases, with 11 bases remaining between them. In DNA, the CDR3 is TGCGCCAGCAGAGAGGACAGCTATCAGCCCCAGCATTTT. Amino acids: CASREDSYQPQHF.

This clonotype was seen ten or more times. The chain couples TRBV7-8 to TRBJ2-5; TRBD2 might be the D (6 bases). V dropped 10 bases and J dropped 6 bases, with 18 bases sitting between them. Germline lookup yields CDR1 SGHVS and CDR2 FQNEAQ. The CDR3 is 13 residues long. The CDR3 DNA sequence: TGTGCCACGCGATTGGAGGGGAGGAAGACCCAGTACTTC. As protein: CATRLEGRKTQYF.

This clonotype was detected only a few times. The chain carries TRBV9 and TRBJ2-5; 7 bases match TRBD1. The junction had 7 bases not matched to a gene; V was cut back by 0 bases and J by 2 bases. The CDR3 totals 16 residues. Germline CDR1 is SGDLS and CDR2 is YYNGEE. The CDR3 bases are TGTGCCAGCAGCGTAGGCGGCAGGGGGTTACAAGAGACCCAGTACTTC. Encoded protein: CASSVGGRGLQETQYF.

This clonotype was picked up many times. The gene calls are TRBV29-1 and TRBJ2-5; the D gene is possibly TRBD2 (6 bases). This CDR3 spans 13 amino acids. Trimming pared 6 bases from V and 4 bases from J, leaving 15 bases between. CDR1 is SQVTM and CDR2 is ANQGSEA in the germline V gene. CDR3 loop: CSVASGRRETQYF. DNA of the CDR3: TGCAGCGTCGCCTCCGGGAGAAGAGAGACCCAGTACTTC. Combining the CDR3 with reference TRBV29-1 and TRBJ2-5 gives the whole variable domain SAVISQKPSRDICQRGTSLTIQCQVDSQVTMMFWYRQQPGQSLTLIATANQGSEATYESGFVIDKFPISRPNLTFSTLTVSNMSPEDSSIYLCSVASGRRETQYFGPGTRLLVL.

The V call is TRBV7-9, the J call TRBJ1-2; unclear D gene. The CDR3 extends over 13 amino acids. CDR1 is SEHNR and CDR2 is FQNEAQ in the germline V gene (reference sequence). The V and J ends lost 5 bases and 4 bases respectively, with 11 bases between them. CDR3 protein: CASSGKTVYGYTF. The CDR3 bases are TGTGCCAGCAGCGGGAAGACGGTCTATGGCTACACCTTC.

This clonotype was seen many times. V and J are TRBV20-1 and TRBJ1-2; 8 bases map to TRBD1. With V trimmed by 0 bases and J by 4 bases, 7 bases remained unmatched. The CDR3 is made up of 15 amino acids. Germline CDR1 is DFQATT and CDR2 is SNEGSKA (reference sequence). DNA for the CDR3: TGCAGTGCTAGAGATCCAGGGGGCTCTGGCTATGGCTACACCTTC. Amino acids: CSARDPGGSGYGYTF.

A single count supports this clonotype. The chain joins TRBV11-2 to TRBJ2-5; 7 bases line up with TRBD1. Germline loops: CDR1 SGHAT, CDR2 FQNNGV. CDR3 length: 13 residues. J gave up 5 bases and V 7 bases, and 7 bases lay outside the gene matches. The CDR3 loop is CASNRGQGETQYF. Here the CDR3 DNA reads TGTGCCAGCAATAGGGGGCAGGGGGAGACCCAGTACTTC.

This clonotype was found many times. This chain connects TRBV4-1 to TRBJ2-5, with 10 nucleotides matching TRBD1. This CDR3 spans 16 amino acids. J lost 5 bases, V lost 1 base, and 7 bases had no gene match. CDR1 and CDR2 (germline): MGHRA, YSYEKL. The CDR3 DNA follows: TGCGCCAGCAGCCAAGCCGGGACAGGGGAGGGGGAGACCCAGTACTTC. Amino acid sequence: CASSQAGTGEGETQYF.

This clonotype was found many times. This sequence joins TRBV11-3 and TRBJ2-7; tentative D call: TRBD2 (6 bases). Between the trimmed V and J ends, which lost 2 bases and 5 bases, there was a span of 10 bases. Germline assignment: CDR1 SGHNT and CDR2 YENEEA. CDR3 length: 13 residues. In DNA, the CDR3 is TGTGCCAGCAGCTTACCGGGAGTAAACGAGCAGTACTTC. It specifies CASSLPGVNEQYF. Full variable domain (remainder filled in from reference TRBV11-3 and TRBJ2-7): EAGVVQSPRYKIIEKKQPVAFWCNPISGHNTLYWYLQNLGQGPELLIRYENEEAVDDSQLPKDRFSAERLKGVDSTLKIQPAELGDSAVYLCASSLPGVNEQYFGPGTRLTVT.

V usage is TRBV20-1 and J usage is TRBJ1-1; D gene unclear. CDR1 and CDR2 (germline): DFQATT, SNEGSKA (reference sequence). V lost 0 bases, J lost 2 bases, and 13 bases lay in between. The CDR3 extends over 15 amino acids. In nucleotides, the CDR3 is TGCAGTGCTAGAGATCCGGGCGTGAGTAACACTGAAGCTTTCTTT. As protein: CSARDPGVSNTEAFF.

The rearrangement uses TRBV10-3 and TRBJ1-2; tentatively, D is TRBD1 (6 bases). Trimming took off 10 bases at V and 8 bases at J, with 14 bases between the two ends. In germline, CDR1 is ENHRY, CDR2 SYGVKD. The CDR3 spans 11 residues. The CDR3 region is CASRQTGGYTF. CDR3 in DNA: TGTGCCAGCAGGCAGACAGGAGGCTACACCTTC.

The CDR3 DNA reads TGCAGCGCAGGACTAGCGGGAATTGACGAGCAGTACTTC. This gives the protein CSAGLAGIDEQYF. The V call is TRBV29-1, the J call TRBJ2-7; 12 bases line up with TRBD2. The CDR3 consists of 13 residues. Germline CDR1 SQVTM, CDR2 ANQGSEA. V dropped 7 bases and J dropped 5; count of bases not matched to a gene: 6.

This clonotype was detected many times. The gene calls are TRBV5-1 and TRBJ1-2; unclear D gene. The CDR3 is 15 residues long. Germline V gene data show CDR1 as SGHRS and CDR2 as YFSETQ. V lost 3 bases, J lost 8 bases, and 20 bases lay in between. CDR3 in amino acids: CASSSTTGPPFGYTF. The DNA for the CDR3 is TGCGCCAGCAGCTCTACCACCGGGCCCCCATTCGGCTACACCTTC.

There are many counts of this clonotype. The chain is built from TRBV7-9 and TRBJ1-2; perhaps TRBD1 as D (5 bases). V was trimmed by 4 bases and J by 0 bases, leaving 18 bases between them. The CDR3 has 17 residues. Germline V CDR1 and CDR2: SEHNR, FQNEAQ (reference sequence). CDR3 amino acids: CASSSHLRDRTNYGYTF. The CDR3 DNA sequence: TGTGCCAGCAGCTCCCACCTCCGGGACCGGACTAACTATGGCTACACCTTC.

This chain joins TRBV4-3 and TRBJ2-7, with 10 bases identical to TRBD1. This CDR3 comprises 15 residues. The V gene end was trimmed by 3 bases and the J gene end by 5 bases; junction bases not matched to a gene: 7. Per germline, CDR1 LGHNA and CDR2 YSLEER. The CDR3 sequence: CASSHARDRGHEQYF. The CDR3 DNA reads as TGCGCCAGCAGCCACGCCCGGGACAGGGGTCACGAGCAGTACTTC.

Concerning this clonotype itself: This may stem from a read error, because a much larger clone lies one nucleotide away. The chain links TRBV19 to TRBJ2-7; perhaps TRBD1 as D (5 bases). This CDR3 is 13 amino acids long. The V gene lost 3 bases and the J gene lost 3 bases, with 9 bases spanning the gap. The germline CDR1 and CDR2 sequences are LNHDA and SQIVND (reference sequence). Here the CDR3 DNA reads TGTGCCAGTAGTATGGACAACCTCTACGAGCAGTACTTC. Protein product: CASSMDNLYEQYF. The complete variable domain, with remaining parts taken from reference TRBV19 and TRBJ2-7, reads DGGITQSPKYLFRKEGQNVTLSCEQNLNHDAMYWYRQDPGQGLRLIYYSQIVNDFQKGDIAEGYSVSREKKESFPLTVTSAQKNPTAFYLCASSMDNLYEQYFGPGTRLTVT.

The chain carries TRBV29-1 and TRBJ1-5; D is possibly TRBD1 (6 bases). V was shortened by 8 bases and J by 6 bases, with 20 bases between the two germline ends. Germline-derived CDR1 and CDR2 are SQVTM and ANQGSEA. This CDR3 spans 14 amino acids. The CDR3: CSRVAGAGGQPQHF. The CDR3 nucleotides read TGCAGCAGAGTGGCAGGGGCGGGGGGTCAGCCCCAGCATTTT. Based on the CDR3 plus reference TRBV29-1 and TRBJ1-5, the full variable domain is SAVISQKPSRDICQRGTSLTIQCQVDSQVTMMFWYRQQPGQSLTLIATANQGSEATYESGFVIDKFPISRPNLTFSTLTVSNMSPEDSSIYLCSRVAGAGGQPQHFGDGTRLSIL.

This clonotype was found many times. The chain joins TRBV12-3 or TRBV12-4 to TRBJ1-3; D perhaps matches TRBD1 (6 bases). This CDR3 is built from 16 residues. V was pared by 6 bases and J by 0 bases, with 15 bases between. CDR3 residues: CASSPRGGNSGNTIYF. CDR3 DNA: TGTGCCAGCAGCCCCAGAGGGGGGAACTCTGGAAACACCATATATTTT.

This clonotype was observed at least ten times. The chain couples TRBV25-1 to TRBJ1-3; D ambiguous. Germline V gene sequence: CDR1 MGHDK, CDR2 SYGVNS. The CDR3 spans 14 residues. V lost 4 bases and J lost 1, with 8 bases in between. This chain's CDR3 is CASSAPGSGNTIYF. CDR3 nucleotides: TGTGCCAGCAGTGCGCCAGGATCTGGAAACACCATATATTTT.

The chain uses TRBV7-2 and TRBJ2-5, with a weak D call TRBD1 (5 bases). Trimming shortened V by 5 bases and J by 9 bases, and 10 bases separated the two germline ends. This CDR3 is built from 11 residues. In germline, CDR1 is SGHTA, CDR2 FQGNSA. The CDR3 spells CASSKQGAQYF. For the CDR3, the DNA is TGTGCCAGCAGCAAGCAAGGGGCCCAGTACTTC.

This clonotype showed up many times. The gene calls are TRBV9 and TRBJ2-5, with D unresolved. Germline CDR1 and CDR2: SGDLS and YYNGEE. Trimming pared 3 bases from V and 5 bases from J, leaving 11 bases between. The CDR3 is 13 residues long. The CDR3 spells CASSGGMGETQYF. CDR3 nucleotide sequence: TGTGCCAGCAGCGGGGGAATGGGCGAGACCCAGTACTTC.

The J gene is TRBJ1-2, the V gene TRBV10-3; 9 nucleotides agree with TRBD1. The CDR3 is 13 amino acids. V gave up 6 bases and J gave up 7 bases; unmatched junction bases: 6. Germline V gene sequence: CDR1 ENHRY, CDR2 SYGVKD. The CDR3: CAISLRQGGGYTF. The CDR3, as DNA: TGTGCCATCAGCTTGAGACAGGGGGGTGGCTACACCTTC.

This chain uses TRBV6-2 or TRBV6-3 with TRBJ2-7; 10 positions agree with TRBD2. V lost 7 bases and J lost 5; bases outside the gene matches: 11. CDR1 is MNHEY and CDR2 is SVGEGT in the germline V gene. This CDR3 spans 15 amino acids. Here the CDR3 reads CASKYPGTSAHEQYF. CDR3 nucleotide sequence: TGTGCCAGCAAATACCCGGGGACTAGCGCCCACGAGCAGTACTTC.